What follows are 31 T cell receptor beta chains derived from one specimen sequenced in a study of vaccination effects on CD4 cells after COVID-19. The antigens for these receptors are not known. Cells that had been cultured for 10 days were the source of isolated CD4+ T cells. Each participant was administered two doses of either the BNT162b2 or the mRNA-1273 vaccine. The method was immunoSEQ multiplex PCR; TCRdb's version includes in-frame clones alone and lacks a portion of them. The data hold 45,000 to 60,000 clones, with 60% to 75% observed a single time. Sequenced here: CD4+ T cells from PBMCs cultured without peptide, sampled after COVID-19 vaccination. The receptors were sampled from a human donor who received a COVID-19 vaccine.

This clone has more than one count but fewer than ten. V usage is TRBV3-1 (or the pseudogene TRBV3-2) and J usage is TRBJ1-1; maybe TRBD1 (6 bases). Germline V lookup: CDR1 LGHDT, CDR2 YNNKEL (reference sequence). The V and J ends lost 0 bases and 4 bases respectively, with 15 bases between them. CDR3 length: 16 amino acids. Here the CDR3 reads CASSQEGGLGGTEAFF. CDR3 in DNA: TGTGCCAGCAGCCAAGAGGGGGGGCTGGGAGGCACTGAAGCTTTCTTT.

The V gene is TRBV10-3, the J gene TRBJ1-4, with D unclear. CDR1 and CDR2 from the germline V gene are ENHRY and SYGVKD. The length of the CDR3 is 11 residues. Trimming removed 5 bases from V and 7 bases from J, with 5 bases in between. The CDR3 coding sequence is TGTGCCATCAGTTCCAGTGAAAAACTGTTTTTT. As protein: CAISSSEKLFF.

This rearrangement joins TRBV14 to TRBJ1-1; D unclear. The CDR3 extends over 14 amino acids. Germline CDR1 and CDR2: SGHDN and FVKESK. V was trimmed by 1 base and J by 0 bases, leaving 6 bases between them. CDR3 nucleotide sequence: TGTGCCAGCAGCCAAGGCAGAGTGAACACTGAAGCTTTCTTT. Its protein product is CASSQGRVNTEAFF. The entire variable domain, with the rest obtained from reference TRBV14 and TRBJ1-1, is as follows: EAGVTQFPSHSVIEKGQTVTLRCDPISGHDNLYWYRRVMGKEIKFLLHFVKESKQDESGMPNNRFLAERTGGTYSTLKVQPAELEDSGVYFCASSQGRVNTEAFFGQGTRLTVV.

The V and J genes are TRBV6-5 and TRBJ1-1; 7 bases are a match to TRBD1. The CDR3 runs 14 residues. The ends lost 6 bases at V and 5 bases at J; junction bases unmatched: 9. Germline CDR1 reads MNHEY; CDR2 reads SVGAGI. CDR3 in amino acids: CASRLDRVGTEAFF. CDR3 bases: TGTGCCAGCAGACTCGACAGGGTTGGGACTGAAGCTTTCTTT.

CDR3 residues: CASSGGTGSWGKGSYEQYF. The DNA for the CDR3 is TGCGCCAGCAGCGGCGGGACAGGAAGTTGGGGGAAAGGCTCCTACGAGCAGTACTTC. The V call is TRBV5-1, the J call TRBJ2-7; TRBD1 matches 8 bases. The germline V gene has CDR1 SGHRS and CDR2 YFSETQ. The CDR3 length is 19 residues. V lost 4 bases, J lost 0 bases, and 18 bases stayed unmatched.

The chain uses TRBV24-1 and TRBJ2-5; TRBD2 matches 15 bases. This CDR3 is 16 amino acids long. The V segment lost 5 bases and the J segment 5 bases; nucleotides outside the gene matches: 5. Germline CDR1 reads KGHDR; CDR2 reads SFDVKD. The CDR3 protein is CATSAGLAGGRETQYF. CDR3 in DNA: TGTGCCACCAGTGCTGGACTAGCGGGGGGGCGGGAGACCCAGTACTTC.

This chain connects TRBV14 to TRBJ2-1; TRBD2 matches at 10 bases. Germline CDR1 SGHDN, CDR2 FVKESK. V shed 1 base, J shed 4 bases, and the junction held 4 bases outside the gene matches. The CDR3 sequence is 16 residues long. Here the CDR3 reads CASSQVGSGRYNEQFF. CDR3 in DNA: TGTGCCAGCAGCCAAGTCGGTAGCGGGAGGTACAATGAGCAGTTCTTC. Full variable domain (rest looked up from reference TRBV14 and TRBJ2-1): EAGVTQFPSHSVIEKGQTVTLRCDPISGHDNLYWYRRVMGKEIKFLLHFVKESKQDESGMPNNRFLAERTGGTYSTLKVQPAELEDSGVYFCASSQVGSGRYNEQFFGPGTRLTVL.

The chain links TRBV5-6 to TRBJ2-3; D unclear. The CDR3 length is 13 residues. Looked up from germline, CDR1 is SGHDT and CDR2 is YYEEEE. V was clipped by 2 bases and J by 0 bases, with 4 bases between them. This chain's CDR3 is CASSFWSTDTQYF. Here the CDR3 DNA reads TGTGCCAGCAGCTTTTGGAGCACAGATACGCAGTATTTT. The variable domain in full, with the rest retrieved from reference TRBV5-6 and TRBJ2-3, is DAGVTQSPTHLIKTRGQQVTLRCSPKSGHDTVSWYQQALGQGPQFIFQYYEEEERQRGNFPDRFSGHQFPNYSSELNVNALLLGDSALYLCASSFWSTDTQYFGPGTRLTVL.

This clone has a handful of counts. This chain uses TRBV10-3 with TRBJ2-1, with 8 positions matching TRBD2. The germline gives CDR1 ENHRY, CDR2 SYGVKD. V gave up 4 bases and J gave up 6 bases; unmatched junction bases: 8. The CDR3 has 15 residues. Here the CDR3 DNA reads TGTGCCATCAGTGCCGCAGCGGGAGCGATCAATGAGCAGTTCTTC. The encoded protein is CAISAAAGAINEQFF.

The chain couples TRBV30 to TRBJ1-6, with a possible D match to TRBD1 (5 bases). Germline V gives CDR1 GTSNPN, CDR2 SVGIG (reference sequence). This CDR3 region has 15 residues. V was clipped by 2 bases and J by 7 bases, with 15 bases between them. The CDR3 region has the DNA TGTGCCTGGAGTCCGCCGGGACGGGGGAATTCACCCCTCCACTTT. Protein product: CAWSPPGRGNSPLHF. Based on the CDR3 plus reference TRBV30 and TRBJ1-6, the full variable domain is SQTIHQWPATLVQPVGSPLSLECTVEGTSNPNLYWYRQAAGRGLQLLFYSVGIGQISSEVPQNLSASRPQDRQFILSSKKLLLSDSGFYLCAWSPPGRGNSPLHFGNGTRLTVT.

This chain joins TRBV3-1 (or the pseudogene TRBV3-2) and TRBJ2-7, with TRBD2 matching over 7 bases. V trimming: 1 base; J trimming: 6 bases; junction bases outside the gene matches: 9. Germline loops: CDR1 LGHDT, CDR2 YNNKEL (reference sequence). The CDR3 totals 15 residues. The CDR3: CASSQAGGRGSEQYF. The CDR3 DNA is TGTGCCAGCAGCCAAGCCGGCGGGAGAGGATCCGAGCAGTACTTC.

The rearrangement joins TRBV29-1 to TRBJ2-7; D may be TRBD2 (6 bases). Trimming took 4 bases from V and 3 from J, leaving 7 bases between them. CDR1 and CDR2 (germline): SQVTM, ANQGSEA. The CDR3 totals 11 residues. The CDR3 DNA is TGCAGCGTTGTCGGGGGCTACGAGCAGTACTTC. It codes for CSVVGGYEQYF.

V gene TRBV6-1 combines with J gene TRBJ2-1; D ambiguous. The CDR3 extends over 16 amino acids. Trimming took off 4 bases at V and 1 base at J, with 14 bases between the two ends. Germline V gene data show CDR1 as MNHNS and CDR2 as SASEGT. The CDR3 DNA is TGTGCCAGCAGTGTCTCTGGTGGGGTTTCCTACAATGAGCAGTTCTTC. This gives the protein CASSVSGGVSYNEQFF.

The CDR3 coding sequence is TGTGCCAGCAGCTCAGACAGACAGCCCCAGCATTTT. This codes for CASSSDRQPQHF. V is TRBV7-9 and J is TRBJ1-5; perhaps TRBD1 as D (5 bases). The CDR3 extends over 12 amino acids. The germline V gene has CDR1 SEHNR and CDR2 FQNEAQ (reference sequence). V shed 4 bases and J shed 7 bases, with 8 bases lying between them.

This clone was detected only once. This chain joins TRBV19 and TRBJ1-6; the D is unclear. The CDR3 loop spans 14 amino acids. Germline V lookup: CDR1 LNHDA, CDR2 SQIVND (reference sequence). V was trimmed by 6 bases and J by 3 bases, leaving 9 bases between them. The DNA of the CDR3 is TGTGCCAGTAGCCTGAACCACTATAATTCACCCCTCCACTTT. It specifies CASSLNHYNSPLHF.

This sequence joins TRBV6-5 and TRBJ1-1; D perhaps matches TRBD1 (6 bases). Trimming took 2 bases from V and 6 from J, leaving 13 bases between them. The CDR3 totals 14 residues. Germline loops: CDR1 MNHEY, CDR2 SVGAGI. The CDR3 DNA sequence: TGTGCCAGCAGTTACGGCCAGGGGCTGGCTGAAGCTTTCTTT. It is translated as CASSYGQGLAEAFF.

The rearrangement links TRBV4-2 to TRBJ2-3, with 13 bases matching TRBD2. This CDR3 is built from 15 residues. Germline lookup yields CDR1 LGHNA and CDR2 YNFKEQ. V lost 8 bases and J lost 4; bases outside the gene matches: 6. In DNA, the CDR3 is TGTGCCAGCGGAGGGACTAGCGGGATCTCAGATACGCAGTATTTT. Translation: CASGGTSGISDTQYF.

CDR3 in DNA: TGTGCCAGCAGCTCGGAGCAGGGGGTCTATGGCTACACCTTC. Amino acids: CASSSEQGVYGYTF. V gene TRBV11-2 combines with J gene TRBJ1-2; 7 bases are shared with TRBD1. Germline V CDR1 and CDR2: SGHAT, FQNNGV. V shed 4 bases, J shed 4 bases, and the junction held 6 bases outside the gene matches. The CDR3 length is 14 residues.

The rearrangement joins TRBV5-4 to TRBJ1-1; D is perhaps TRBD1 (6 bases). CDR1 SGHNT and CDR2 YYREEE come from the germline V gene (reference sequence). Trimming left V 1 base short and J 0 bases short, with 13 bases between. There are 16 residues in the CDR3. The CDR3 region has the DNA TGTGCCAGCAGCTTGCCCAGGGGAGGGCTGAACACTGAAGCTTTCTTT. Amino acid sequence: CASSLPRGGLNTEAFF.

V and J are TRBV24-1 and TRBJ2-1; possibly TRBD2 for D (7 bases). V lost 5 bases and J lost 9, with 13 bases in between. CDR3 length equals 13 residues. Germline loops: CDR1 KGHDR, CDR2 SFDVKD. Here the CDR3 reads CATSVSGGVEQFF. The CDR3 DNA reads as TGTGCCACCAGTGTCTCGGGGGGCGTTGAGCAGTTCTTC.

Written as DNA, the CDR3 is TGTGCCAGTAGTGTTTCACCGGGACAGGGGGCCGAGCAGTACTTC. This translates into CASSVSPGQGAEQYF. The chain carries TRBV19 and TRBJ2-7; 12 nucleotides line up with TRBD1. CDR1 is LNHDA and CDR2 is SQIVND in the germline V gene (reference sequence). The CDR3 covers 15 residues. After removal of 5 bases from V and 6 bases from J, the junction contained 8 bases not matched to a gene.

The gene calls are TRBV5-1 and TRBJ1-6; possible D gene TRBD1, 5 bases. The CDR3 extends over 15 amino acids. Trimming stripped 1 base from V and 11 bases from J, with 16 bases between. Looked up from germline, CDR1 is SGHRS and CDR2 is YFSETQ. The CDR3 coding sequence is TGCGCCAGCAGCTTGCAGGGACCGCCCGAGACACCCCTCCACTTT. Encoded protein: CASSLQGPPETPLHF.

CDR3 amino acids: CASSSTGITDTQYF. CDR3 sequence (DNA): TGCGCCAGCAGTTCGACAGGGATAACAGATACGCAGTATTTT. The rearrangement links TRBV10-1 to TRBJ2-3, with 7 nucleotides matching TRBD1. The germline V gene encodes CDR1 WNHNN and CDR2 SYGVQD (reference sequence). The length of the CDR3 is 14 residues. With 5 bases clipped from V and 3 bases from J, the junction kept 5 bases outside the gene matches.

The V and J genes are TRBV6-4 and TRBJ2-7, with D possibly being TRBD2 (7 bases). Trimming shortened V by 8 bases and J by 3 bases, and 23 bases separated the two germline ends. CDR3 size: 16 residues. CDR1 is MRHNA and CDR2 is SNTAGT in the germline V gene. The CDR3 protein is CASGGIRGGGYYEQYF. The CDR3 nucleotides read TGTGCCAGCGGAGGAATCAGGGGCGGGGGTTACTACGAGCAGTACTTC.

This chain connects TRBV3-1 (or the pseudogene TRBV3-2) to TRBJ2-5; D remains unclear. CDR3 size: 15 residues. V was clipped by 0 bases and J by 5 bases, with 13 bases between them. The germline V gene has CDR1 LGHDT and CDR2 YNNKEL (reference sequence). CDR3 bases: TGTGCCAGCAGCCAAGATCCGGCTAGGTTCGAGACCCAGTACTTC. Protein: CASSQDPARFETQYF.

This clone appeared a few times. The J gene is TRBJ2-7, the V gene TRBV10-1; D unresolved. V lost 3 bases to trimming and J lost 3 bases, with 6 bases between them. Germline CDR1 and CDR2: WNHNN and SYGVQD (reference sequence). The CDR3 is 12 amino acids. CDR3 sequence: CASSDGGYEQYF. The CDR3 DNA reads as TGCGCCAGCAGTGACGGTGGCTACGAGCAGTACTTC.

Sample share makes this clone medium-sized. The rearrangement links TRBV5-1 to TRBJ2-1, with 11 bases aligning to TRBD2. After removal of 4 bases from V and 6 bases from J, the junction contained 3 bases not matched to a gene. The CDR3 spans 14 residues. CDR1 and CDR2 (germline): SGHRS, YFSETQ. The CDR3 here is CASSSSGRVNEQFF. The CDR3 DNA reads TGCGCCAGCAGCAGTAGCGGGAGGGTCAATGAGCAGTTCTTC.

The chain joins TRBV25-1 to TRBJ1-1; possibly TRBD1 for D (6 bases). V was trimmed by 8 bases and J by 2 bases, leaving 9 bases between them. This CDR3 region has 12 residues. The germline gives CDR1 MGHDK, CDR2 SYGVNS. CDR3 sequence reads: CASGQRNTEAFF. The CDR3 DNA reads as TGTGCCAGCGGACAGAGAAACACTGAAGCTTTCTTT.

The V call is TRBV28, the J call TRBJ1-1; D gene unclear. V was trimmed by 2 bases and J by 2 bases, leaving 9 bases between them. Germline CDR1 reads MDHEN; CDR2 reads SYDVKM. The CDR3 length is 14 residues. The CDR3 sequence is CASSLNSGNTEAFF. CDR3 DNA: TGTGCCAGCAGTTTAAATTCCGGCAACACTGAAGCTTTCTTT.

The rearrangement joins TRBV6-2 or TRBV6-3 to TRBJ1-2; perhaps TRBD1 as D (5 bases). In germline, CDR1 is MNHEY, CDR2 SVGEGT. Trimming stripped 3 bases from V and 1 base from J, with 9 bases between. The CDR3 is made up of 14 amino acids. The CDR3 DNA sequence: TGTGCCAGCAGTTATCGACAGAGTAACTATGGCTACACCTTC. It is translated as CASSYRQSNYGYTF.

The chain has TRBV7-8 and TRBJ2-6, with a weak D call TRBD1 (6 bases). Trimming pared 4 bases from V and 0 bases from J, leaving 19 bases between. From germline, CDR1 is SGHVS and CDR2 FQNEAQ. CDR3 length: 19 amino acids. CDR3 in DNA: TGTGCCAGCAGCTCGCTGGGTATGGGGGCGAGCTCTGGGGCCAACGTCCTGACTTTC. Protein sequence: CASSSLGMGASSGANVLTF.